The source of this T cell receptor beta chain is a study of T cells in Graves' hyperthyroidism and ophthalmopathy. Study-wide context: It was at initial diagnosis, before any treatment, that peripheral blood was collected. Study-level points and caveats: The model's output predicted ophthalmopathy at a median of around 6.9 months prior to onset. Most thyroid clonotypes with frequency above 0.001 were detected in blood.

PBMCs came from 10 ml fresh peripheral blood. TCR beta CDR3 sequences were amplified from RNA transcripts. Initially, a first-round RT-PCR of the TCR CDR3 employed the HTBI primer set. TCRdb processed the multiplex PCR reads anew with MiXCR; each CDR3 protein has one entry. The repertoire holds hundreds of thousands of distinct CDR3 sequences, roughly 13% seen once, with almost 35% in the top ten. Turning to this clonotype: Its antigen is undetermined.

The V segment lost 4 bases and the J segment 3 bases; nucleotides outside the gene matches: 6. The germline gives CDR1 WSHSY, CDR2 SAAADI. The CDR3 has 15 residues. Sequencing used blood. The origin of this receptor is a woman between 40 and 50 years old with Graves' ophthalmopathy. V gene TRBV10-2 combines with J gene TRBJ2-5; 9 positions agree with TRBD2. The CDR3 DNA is TGCGCCAGCAGTGGAGTAGCGGGAGTGGAAGAGACCCAGTACTTC. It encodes CASSGVAGVEETQYF.